The 8 T cell receptor beta chains below all came from one sample that was sequenced in a study of identical twins. One entry per CDR3 protein, called by TCRdb with MiXCR from the 5' RACE reads. The table lists 690,000 or so distinct CDR3 sequences, 6.1% of them singletons. The sample consisted of naive T cells sorted from blood. Every receptor here comes from a man between 18 and 35 years old in good health.

The chain combines TRBV20-1 with TRBJ2-5; D remains unclear. CDR1 is DFQATT, CDR2 SNEGSKA, per germline (reference sequence). This CDR3 region has 12 residues. Between the trimmed V and J ends, which lost 3 bases and 1 base, there was a span of 6 bases. DNA for the CDR3: TGCAGTGCTAGGGCCAGCCAAGAGACCCAGTACTTC. Translated: CSARASQETQYF.

This clonotype was found many times. This chain uses TRBV7-8 with TRBJ1-5; 7 nucleotides line up with TRBD1. The germline CDR1 and CDR2 sequences are SGHVS and FQNEAQ. This CDR3 contains 14 residues. J lost 6 bases, V lost 1 base, and 3 bases had no gene match. CDR3 region: CASSLEQGIQPQHF. CDR3 nucleotide sequence: TGTGCCAGCAGCTTAGAACAGGGGATTCAGCCCCAGCATTTT. Full variable domain (remainder filled in from reference TRBV7-8 and TRBJ1-5): GAGVSQSPRYKVAKRGQDVALRCDPISGHVSLFWYQQALGQGPEFLTYFQNEAQLDKSGLPSDRFFAERPEGSVSTLKIQRTQQEDSAVYLCASSLEQGIQPQHFGDGTRLSIL.

The J gene is TRBJ2-7, the V gene TRBV5-1, with 7 positions matching TRBD1. V lost 3 bases, J lost 6 bases, and 6 bases stayed unmatched. This CDR3 has 13 residues. Germline V gene lookup returns CDR1 SGHRS and CDR2 YFSETQ. The CDR3 spells CASSYGTAGEQYF. The CDR3 nucleotides are TGCGCCAGCAGCTACGGGACAGCCGGCGAGCAGTACTTC.

There are many counts of this clonotype. The chain has TRBV24-1 and TRBJ1-1; D is undetermined. This CDR3 comprises 13 residues. Trimming stripped 0 bases from V and 3 bases from J, with 4 bases between. Germline V gives CDR1 KGHDR, CDR2 SFDVKD. The DNA for the CDR3 is TGTGCCACCAGTGATTTGGGGGACACTGAAGCTTTCTTT. It is translated as CATSDLGDTEAFF.

The V and J genes are TRBV29-1 and TRBJ2-1; 13 bases fit TRBD2. CDR1 SQVTM and CDR2 ANQGSEA come from the germline V gene. The CDR3 runs to 14 residues. As DNA, the CDR3 is TGCAGAGCCGGAGGACTAGCGGGAGTTTATGAGCAGTTCTTC. Translation: CRAGGLAGVYEQFF.

This clonotype was seen at least ten times. The gene calls are TRBV5-6 and TRBJ1-4, with 7 bases lining up with TRBD1. The CDR3 contains 14 residues. J was trimmed by 8 bases and V by 4 bases; bases with no gene match: 8. Per the germline V gene, CDR1 is SGHDT and CDR2 is YYEEEE. In DNA form, the CDR3 reads TGTGCCAGCAGCCCGACAGGGTTGGGGGAAAAACTGTTTTTT. Its protein is CASSPTGLGEKLFF. The full variable domain, in which reference TRBV5-6 and TRBJ1-4 provide the parts outside the CDR3, is DAGVTQSPTHLIKTRGQQVTLRCSPKSGHDTVSWYQQALGQGPQFIFQYYEEEERQRGNFPDRFSGHQFPNYSSELNVNALLLGDSALYLCASSPTGLGEKLFFGSGTQLSVL.

This clonotype has more than one count but fewer than ten. The V call is TRBV30, the J call TRBJ2-5; no reliable D call. Germline V gene data show CDR1 as GTSNPN and CDR2 as SVGIG (reference sequence). V shed 5 bases and J shed 5 bases, with 9 bases lying between them. The CDR3 runs to 11 residues. The chain's CDR3 is CAWVSGETQYF. In DNA form, the CDR3 reads TGTGCCTGGGTGTCCGGGGAGACCCAGTACTTC.

This clonotype was detected a few times. The rearrangement joins TRBV7-3 to TRBJ2-3, with 13 bases aligning to TRBD2. The CDR3 contains 17 residues. Germline CDR1 is SGHTA and CDR2 is FQGTGA. Trimming cost V 5 bases and J 1 base; bases outside gene matches: 6. The CDR3 nucleotides are TGTGCCAGCAGCAATACAGGACTAGCGGGAGGCACAGATACGCAGTATTTT. Translating it yields CASSNTGLAGGTDTQYF.